The rows below give T cell receptor beta chains drawn from one sample of a study of T cell responses to AZD1222 COVID-19 vaccine. Generated by immunoSEQ multiplex PCR, the TCRdb table keeps only in-frame clones and is missing some. Of over 200,000 clones in the sample, 94% are singletons; the top ten hold approximately 1.7%. The sample here was peripheral blood, taken 28 days after the second dose of the MenACWY control vaccine. Receptors were obtained from an adult who received the MenACWY meningococcal vaccine as a control. CDR3s include the opening cysteine and the closing phenylalanine or tryptophan. Fields, in order: D gene, clone size, V gene, J gene, CDR3 protein, CDR3 DNA. A D gene is named only where the DNA matches it firmly. Clone size appears in some rows only: once, few, many, or a class for an expanded clone.

.	.	TRBV7-8	TRBJ2-2	CASSLAGHLNTGELFF	TGTGCCAGCAGCTTGGCCGGACATTTGAACACCGGGGAGCTGTTTTTT
TRBD1	.	TRBV27	TRBJ1-5	CASSMGQGLQPQHF	TGTGCCAGCAGTATGGGACAGGGGTTACAGCCCCAGCATTTT
.	.	TRBV20-1	TRBJ2-1	CSAGGGEQFF	TGCAGTGCCGGGGGCGGAGAGCAGTTCTTC
.	.	TRBV6-5	TRBJ1-4	CASSSPGGKLFF	TGTGCCAGCAGTTCCCCAGGAGGAAAACTGTTTTTT
.	.	TRBV6-1	TRBJ1-3	CASSEGASGNTIYF	TGTGCCAGCAGTGAAGGGGCTTCTGGAAACACCATATATTTT
.	.	TRBV10-3	TRBJ2-2	CAISARGGGELFF	TGTGCCATCAGTGCCAGGGGTGGCGGGGAGCTGTTTTTT
.	.	TRBV12-3/TRBV12-4	TRBJ2-7	CASSPTGPYEQYF	TGTGCCAGCAGCCCCACAGGACCCTACGAGCAGTACTTC
.	.	TRBV2	TRBJ2-2	CASSGDLPGGELFF	TGTGCCAGCAGTGGGGATCTTCCCGGGGGGGAGCTGTTTTTT
.	.	TRBV10-3	TRBJ2-7	CAISDSTILYEQYF	TGTGCCATCAGCGACTCTACCATCCTTTACGAGCAGTACTTC
.	.	TRBV9	TRBJ2-5	CASSPESLQETQYF	TGTGCCAGCAGCCCCGAGAGTCTCCAAGAGACCCAGTACTTC
TRBD2	.	TRBV15	TRBJ2-1	CATSGTRRTSGTYNEQFF	TGTGCCACCAGCGGAACTAGAAGGACTAGCGGGACCTACAATGAGCAGTTCTTC
TRBD1	.	TRBV9	TRBJ1-1	CASSGIPATGVNTEAFF	TGTGCCAGCAGCGGCATACCAGCGACAGGGGTGAACACTGAAGCTTTCTTT
.	.	TRBV30	TRBJ1-4	CAWSESRGREKLFF	TGTGCCTGGAGTGAGTCGCGGGGGAGGGAAAAACTGTTTTTT
TRBD2	.	TRBV28	TRBJ2-5	CASSLDLAGGPEQETQYF	TGTGCCAGCAGTTTAGATCTAGCGGGGGGGCCAGAACAAGAGACCCAGTACTTC
.	.	TRBV3-1/TRBV3-2	TRBJ1-1	CASSRKGTNTEAFF	TGTGCCAGCAGCCGTAAGGGGACTAACACTGAAGCTTTCTTT
TRBD1	.	TRBV28	TRBJ2-7	CASSPGTVSYEQYF	TGTGCCAGCAGTCCCGGGACAGTATCCTACGAGCAGTACTTC
TRBD1	.	TRBV29-1	TRBJ2-7	CSVEQPGQGFLEQYF	TGCAGCGTTGAGCAGCCGGGACAGGGGTTTCTCGAGCAGTACTTC
TRBD2	.	TRBV4-1	TRBJ2-7	CASSQAGLAGTYEQYF	TGCGCCAGCAGCCAAGCGGGACTAGCGGGGACCTACGAGCAGTACTTC
.	.	TRBV21-1	TRBJ1-1	CASSNPGQGSAEAFF	TGTGCCAGCAGCAACCCGGGACAGGGAAGCGCTGAAGCTTTCTTT
.	.	TRBV3-1/TRBV3-2	TRBJ2-7	CASSRDHYEQYF	TGTGCCAGCAGCCGGGACCACTACGAGCAGTACTTC
.	.	TRBV5-8	TRBJ2-1	CASRGRGSRYNEQFF	TGTGCCAGCAGGGGAAGGGGGAGTAGGTACAATGAGCAGTTCTTC
TRBD2	once	TRBV18	TRBJ2-1	CASSPGVAGEYNEQFF	TGTGCCAGCTCACCAGGGGTAGCGGGGGAATACAATGAGCAGTTCTTC
TRBD1	.	TRBV24-1	TRBJ2-7	CATSDLQGQGDYEQYF	TGTGCCACCAGTGATTTGCAGGGACAGGGGGATTACGAGCAGTACTTC
TRBD1	.	TRBV24-1	TRBJ2-5	CATGNDRDGQYF	TGTGCCACCGGGAACGACAGGGATGGCCAGTACTTC
TRBD1	.	TRBV4-2	TRBJ1-6	CASSPGDRGGSPLHF	TGTGCCAGCAGCCCCGGGGACAGGGGAGGTTCACCCCTCCACTTT
TRBD2	.	TRBV13	TRBJ2-7	CASSPASGSNEQYF	TGTGCCAGCTCACCGGCTAGCGGGAGTAACGAGCAGTACTTC
.	.	TRBV15	TRBJ1-6	CATSDYAAGSPLHF	TGTGCCACCAGCGATTACGCCGCAGGTTCACCCCTCCACTTT
.	.	TRBV2	TRBJ1-6	CASRAPPYSPLHF	TGTGCCAGCAGGGCCCCACCTTATTCACCCCTCCACTTT
.	.	TRBV19	TRBJ2-1	CASSIDQGSPSYNEQFF	TGTGCCAGTAGTATAGATCAGGGGAGTCCCTCCTACAATGAGCAGTTCTTC
.	.	TRBV28	TRBJ1-1	CASGGNTEAFF	TGTGCCAGCGGCGGGAACACTGAAGCTTTCTTT
.	.	TRBV6-5	TRBJ2-4	CASRSGPNLDIQYF	TGTGCCAGCAGGAGCGGTCCCAACTTGGACATTCAGTACTTC
TRBD1	.	TRBV30	TRBJ2-2	CAWSVQGTYTGELFF	TGTGCCTGGAGTGTACAGGGGACCTACACCGGGGAGCTGTTTTTT
TRBD2	once	TRBV28	TRBJ2-5	CASSEQQPGLGGQETQYF	TGTGCCAGCAGTGAACAGCAACCGGGACTAGGGGGGCAAGAGACCCAGTACTTC
TRBD1	.	TRBV2	TRBJ1-6	CASRGTGLGSPLHF	TGTGCCAGCAGAGGGACAGGTTTAGGTTCACCCCTCCACTTT
TRBD2	.	TRBV11-3	TRBJ2-1	CASSVTSGLLNEQFF	TGTGCCAGCAGCGTGACTAGCGGGCTCCTCAATGAGCAGTTCTTC
TRBD2	.	TRBV14	TRBJ2-1	CASSLTGGAHEQFF	TGTGCCAGCAGCCTCACCGGGGGGGCCCATGAGCAGTTCTTC
TRBD2	.	TRBV7-2	TRBJ2-1	CASSLKRGGLDEQFF	TGTGCCAGCAGCTTAAAGCGGGGGGGCCTCGATGAGCAGTTCTTC
.	.	TRBV2	TRBJ2-2	CASIVVRGEELFF	TGTGCCAGCATCGTAGTCAGGGGAGAGGAGCTGTTTTTT
.	.	TRBV4-3	TRBJ1-2	CASSQAPGGYTF	TGCGCCAGCAGCCAAGCCCCGGGTGGCTACACCTTC
TRBD1	.	TRBV7-9	TRBJ1-2	CASSVTGTGHYGYTF	TGTGCCAGCAGCGTTACCGGGACAGGGCACTATGGCTACACCTTC
.	.	TRBV6-5	TRBJ1-5	CASSLRRNQPQHF	TGTGCCAGCAGTCTTCGACGCAATCAGCCCCAGCATTTT
TRBD1	.	TRBV4-1	TRBJ2-7	CASSQFSSTGGRYEQYF	TGCGCCAGCAGCCAATTCTCTTCGACAGGGGGTCGGTACGAGCAGTACTTC
TRBD2	.	TRBV7-9	TRBJ2-5	CATTMGGQETQYF	TGTGCCACCACTATGGGGGGGCAAGAGACCCAGTACTTC
TRBD1	.	TRBV5-8	TRBJ1-1	CASSNAGTGTMNTEAFF	TGTGCCAGCAGCAATGCCGGGACAGGGACAATGAACACTGAAGCTTTCTTT
.	.	TRBV5-4	TRBJ2-7	CASSLVAAAEQYF	TGTGCCAGCAGCTTGGTTGCCGCGGCTGAGCAGTACTTC
TRBD2	.	TRBV18	TRBJ2-3	CASSLGTSGGPTDTQYF	TGTGCCAGCTCACTTGGGACTAGCGGGGGCCCCACAGATACGCAGTATTTT
TRBD2	.	TRBV7-9	TRBJ2-5	CASSLGTSERETQYF	TGTGCCAGCAGCTTAGGGACTAGCGAAAGAGAGACCCAGTACTTC
TRBD1	.	TRBV5-1	TRBJ1-1	CASASGTGGGFVEAFF	TGCGCCAGCGCCTCCGGGACAGGGGGAGGTTTCGTGGAAGCTTTCTTT
TRBD2	.	TRBV6-1	TRBJ2-7	CASSEGSGGYEQYF	TGTGCCAGCAGTGAGGGTAGCGGGGGTTACGAGCAGTACTTC
.	.	TRBV5-6	TRBJ1-5	CASSRMGGNQPQHF	TGTGCCAGCAGCCGAATGGGGGGCAATCAGCCCCAGCATTTT
TRBD2	.	TRBV4-2	TRBJ2-7	CASSPESGLAGIDEQYF	TGTGCCAGCAGCCCAGAAAGTGGCCTAGCGGGAATCGACGAGCAGTACTTC
.	.	TRBV9	TRBJ2-3	CASSVSQVVGRADTQYF	TGTGCCAGCAGCGTAAGTCAGGTCGTAGGGCGCGCAGATACGCAGTATTTT
TRBD1	.	TRBV5-1	TRBJ1-1	CASSLAPTGGNTEAFF	TGCGCCAGCAGCTTGGCTCCGACAGGGGGTAACACTGAAGCTTTCTTT
.	.	TRBV12-3/TRBV12-4	TRBJ1-1	CASSYTLNTEAFF	TGTGCCAGCAGTTACACTTTGAACACTGAAGCTTTCTTT
.	.	TRBV4-3	TRBJ2-6	CASSQATGSGANVLTF	TGCGCCAGCAGCCAAGCGACAGGCTCTGGGGCCAACGTCCTGACTTTC